This TCR beta chain was sequenced during a study of blood T cell repertoires in COVID-19. V lost 3 bases and J 3 bases, leaving 13 bases between the germline ends. There are 16 residues in the CDR3. Per the germline V gene, CDR1 is KGHDR and CDR2 is SFDVKD. TCRdb's copy holds only in-frame clones and misses some; the assay was immunoSEQ multiplex PCR. The sample lists around 200,000 clones, 85% to 90% occurring once. The source of this sequence is a man aged 30 to 39 who had recovered from COVID-19. Sequencing was carried out using PBMCs or T cells enriched from blood (not recorded which). The rearrangement joins TRBV24-1 to TRBJ2-2; perhaps TRBD1 as D (6 bases). DNA for the CDR3: TGTGCCACCAGTGATCCCGGACAGACCTACACCGGGGAGCTGTTTTTT. Translated, it gives CATSDPGQTYTGELFF.